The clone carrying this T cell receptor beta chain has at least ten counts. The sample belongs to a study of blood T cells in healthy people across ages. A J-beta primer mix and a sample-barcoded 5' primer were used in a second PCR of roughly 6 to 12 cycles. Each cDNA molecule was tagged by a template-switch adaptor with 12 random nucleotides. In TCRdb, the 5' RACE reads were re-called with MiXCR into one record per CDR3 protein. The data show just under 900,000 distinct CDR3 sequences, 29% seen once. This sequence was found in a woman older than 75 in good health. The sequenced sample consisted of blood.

The CDR3 DNA reads as TGTGCCATCAGTGCTAGGGGTGGCGACTATGGCTACACCTTC. Encoded protein: CAISARGGDYGYTF. The chain couples TRBV10-3 to TRBJ1-2; tentative D call: TRBD1 (5 bases). Germline V gene data show CDR1 as ENHRY and CDR2 as SYGVKD. There are 14 residues in the CDR3. V lost 4 bases and J 3 bases, leaving 12 bases between the germline ends.